The rows below give T cell receptor beta chains drawn from one sample of a study of cytomegalovirus exposure and HLA in healthy donors. The assay was immunoSEQ multiplex PCR, and TCRdb's table has in-frame clones only and misses some. Of 150,000 or so clones listed, approximately 74% are singletons. Sequencing was performed on PBMCs. Source of these receptors: a man in his late teens or twenties in good health and CMV-seropositive. Both conserved end residues are trimmed from each CDR3. Fields, in order: J gene, CDR3 length, V gene, CDR3 protein.

TRBJ2-5 | 14 | TRBV10-2 | ASSGRVGGAIKTQY
TRBJ1-2 | 11 | TRBV7-3 | ASSPRKNYGYT
TRBJ2-1 | 14 | TRBV27 | ASSSPGLAGRGEQF
TRBJ2-7 | 12 | TRBV19 | ASSIFAGPNEQY
TRBJ2-7 | 12 | TRBV29-1 | SVEGTGSVYEQY
TRBJ2-3 | 10 | TRBV28 | ASGSRTDTQY
TRBJ1-2 | 11 | TRBV5-6 | ASSRQGARGYT
TRBJ2-7 | 13 | TRBV7-9 | ASSLLKLGSYEQY
TRBJ2-7 | 12 | TRBV14 | ASSQVQGAHEQY
TRBJ2-7 | 11 | TRBV29-1 | SVLGGSGNEQY
TRBJ1-5 | 12 | TRBV28 | ASSDRGQVQPQH
TRBJ2-7 | 11 | TRBV2 | ASFGFRSYEQY
TRBJ2-7 | 11 | TRBV6-1 | ALAGLDSYEQY
TRBJ2-5 | 12 | TRBV13 | ASSLQGIQETQY
TRBJ1-5 | 16 | TRBV15 | ATSRDPGRRNGNQPQH
TRBJ1-2 | 14 | TRBV19 | ASMDPGTGVNYGYT
TRBJ2-7 | 12 | TRBV9 | ASSARDTQYEQY
TRBJ2-7 | 14 | TRBV4-2 | ASSQAPGLATYEQY
TRBJ2-2 | 11 | TRBV27 | ASSRTGTGELF
TRBJ2-3 | 12 | TRBV5-6 | ASSRGQGTDTQY
TRBJ1-5 | 12 | TRBV2 | ASSPRLSNQPQH
TRBJ2-1 | 12 | TRBV15 | ATSRRGNHNEQF
TRBJ2-5 | 13 | TRBV2 | ASSDKGALGETQY
TRBJ1-3 | 15 | TRBV4-1 | ASSLRGQGAAGNTIY
TRBJ1-1 | 12 | TRBV6-6 | ASSLGQANTEAF
TRBJ2-2 | 14 | TRBV5-4 | ASSLIGGVLTGELF
TRBJ2-6 | 11 | TRBV9 | ASSVEGANVLT
TRBJ2-3 | 11 | TRBV7-9 | ASGGRAKDTQY
TRBJ1-3 | 11 | TRBV7-9 | ASSESGGGTIY
TRBJ2-2 | 10 | TRBV30 | AWIRRTRELF
TRBJ2-3 | 12 | TRBV7-8 | ASSRGWGTDTQY
TRBJ1-4 | 12 | TRBV10-3 | AISASGAVGKLF
TRBJ1-1 | 13 | TRBV5-1 | ASSLLPGRDTEAF
TRBJ1-1 | 10 | TRBV30 | AWSLRNTEAF
TRBJ2-7 | 12 | TRBV5-6 | ASSLGGTGDEQY
TRBJ2-7 | 12 | TRBV6-5 | ASIPGRASYEQY
TRBJ2-1 | 15 | TRBV5-1 | ASSLGLAPLPYNEQF
TRBJ2-7 | 13 | TRBV4-2 | ASSQDWARGYEQY
TRBJ2-5 | 13 | TRBV28 | ASTSAGGPEETQY
TRBJ2-7 | 13 | TRBV5-6 | ASSLLREGSYEQY
TRBJ1-2 | 10 | TRBV6-1 | ASTEGLYGYT
TRBJ2-5 | 13 | TRBV5-1 | ASSFGQGLGETQY
TRBJ2-6 | 18 | TRBV4-1 | ASSQDWGRVGATGANVLT
TRBJ2-7 | 11 | TRBV6-5 | ASSYSWGHEQY
TRBJ2-1 | 10 | TRBV27 | ASSFMGLEQF
TRBJ2-7 | 10 | TRBV5-4 | ASSQDSYEQY
TRBJ1-2 | 11 | TRBV6-5 | ASSAPGPYGYT
TRBJ1-2 | 10 | TRBV5-1 | ASSLAGGGYT
TRBJ2-7 | 12 | TRBV28 | ASSFPGQSYEQY
TRBJ1-5 | 12 | TRBV28 | ASSLNTGGSAQH
TRBJ2-3 | 13 | TRBV30 | AWSVTRGRTDTQY
TRBJ2-4 | 14 | TRBV7-6 | ASSSGQGLAKNIQY
TRBJ1-2 | 10 | TRBV10-3 | AISETVYGYT
TRBJ2-5 | 15 | TRBV27 | ASSLFPLTGGARTQY